One sample yielded the 15 T cell receptor beta chains listed below, sequenced in a study of T cells in Graves' hyperthyroidism and ophthalmopathy. What was amplified from RNA transcripts were TCR beta CDR3 regions. HTBI primers were used for first-round RT-PCR of the TCR CDR3. TCRdb re-analysed the multiplex PCR reads in MiXCR, keeping a single row per CDR3 protein. The table has around 450,000 distinct CDR3 sequences, around 16% seen once. Sequencing was performed on blood. These receptors were collected from a woman between 18 and 29 years old with Graves' hyperthyroidism.

This clonotype has at least ten counts. The genes are TRBV2 and TRBJ2-1, with a weak D call TRBD2 (5 bases). CDR3 length equals 15 residues. CDR1 and CDR2 (germline): SNHLY, FYNNEI. Between the trimmed V and J ends, which lost 2 bases and 7 bases, there was a span of 15 bases. CDR3 nucleotide sequence: TGTGCCAGCAGTGAAATCAGCGGCCGTCGGAATGAGCAGTTCTTC. Its translation: CASSEISGRRNEQFF.

This clonotype was observed many times. V usage is TRBV5-1 and J usage is TRBJ1-4; D is unclear. The germline CDR1 and CDR2 sequences are SGHRS and YFSETQ. V gave up 4 bases and J gave up 0 bases, with 13 bases separating them. The CDR3 has 16 amino acids. This CDR3 is CASSPWAFATNEKLFF. The CDR3 region has the DNA TGCGCCAGCAGCCCATGGGCCTTCGCAACTAATGAAAAACTGTTTTTT. Using reference TRBV5-1 and TRBJ1-4 for the parts outside the CDR3, the full variable domain is KAGVTQTPRYLIKTRGQQVTLSCSPISGHRSVSWYQQTPGQGLQFLFEYFSETQRNKGNFPGRFSGRQFSNSRSEMNVSTLELGDSALYLCASSPWAFATNEKLFFGSGTQLSVL.

This clonotype was detected only a few times. CDR3 sequence (DNA): TGTGCCAGCGGGGGAGGACTAGAGATTCATAAACCCCTCCACTTT. Translating it yields CASGGGLEIHKPLHF. The chain uses TRBV12-3 or TRBV12-4 and TRBJ1-6, with D perhaps TRBD1 (5 bases). With 8 bases removed from V and 12 bases from J, the gap between germline ends came to 23 bases. The CDR3 runs to 15 residues.

There are many counts of this clonotype. This chain links TRBV18 with TRBJ1-1, with D perhaps matching TRBD1 (5 bases). Germline V CDR1 and CDR2: KGHSH, LQKENI. The V gene lost 8 bases and the J gene lost 1 base, with 11 bases spanning the gap. This CDR3 contains 13 residues. For the CDR3, the DNA is TGTGCCAGCAGTCCCGGACAGAACACTGAAGCTTTCTTT. Translating it yields CASSPGQNTEAFF.

The chain is built from TRBV24-1 and TRBJ2-5; D is unclear. This CDR3 has 13 amino acids. With 3 bases removed from V and 0 bases from J, the gap between germline ends came to 4 bases. The germline V gene encodes CDR1 KGHDR and CDR2 SFDVKD. CDR3 DNA sequence: TGTGCCACCAGTGATCCTAACCAAGAGACCCAGTACTTC. The encoded protein is CATSDPNQETQYF.

This sequence joins TRBV20-1 and TRBJ1-2; perhaps TRBD1 as D (5 bases). V was shortened by 2 bases and J by 8 bases, with 15 bases between the two germline ends. Germline V gene lookup returns CDR1 DFQATT and CDR2 SNEGSKA (reference sequence). This CDR3 has 13 amino acids. CDR3 nucleotide sequence: TGCAGTGCTAGATGGCAGGGTGGTTGGGGCTACACCTTC. Its translation: CSARWQGGWGYTF.

With respect to this clonotype: A much larger clonotype is one base distant, so this may be a read error. Because it lacks the conserved phenylalanine or tryptophan at the end, this CDR3 is likely a read error. The chain recombines TRBV28 with TRBJ1-1; 10 nucleotides line up with TRBD1. The CDR3 length is 16 residues. V dropped 7 bases and J dropped 4; count of bases not matched to a gene: 12. The V gene's germline CDR1 is MDHEN and CDR2 SYDVKM. The CDR3 nucleotides are TGTGCCAGCACAATTACCGGGACAGGGGTCCGCACTGAAGCTTTCCTT. The encoded protein is CASTITGTGVRTEAFL.

Many counts were recorded for this clonotype. V usage is TRBV7-9 and J usage is TRBJ1-1; D unresolved. CDR3 length: 13 amino acids. The germline V gene has CDR1 SEHNR and CDR2 FQNEAQ (reference sequence). The V end was cut by 0 bases, the J end by 5 bases, with 7 bases between. For the CDR3, the DNA is TGTGCCAGCAGCTTAGCTACGGAAACTGAAGCTTTCTTT. Residues: CASSLATETEAFF.

A word on this clonotype: A read error may account for a junction end that differs from germline. This chain links TRBV28 with TRBJ1-4; D unclear. This CDR3 has 13 amino acids. The germline V gene has CDR1 MDHEN and CDR2 SYDVKM. Here the CDR3 DNA reads TGTGCCAGCAGTGTAGGGAGAAGGGAAAAACTGGTTTTT. This gives the protein CASSVGRREKLVF. The full variable domain, rest sourced from reference TRBV28 and TRBJ1-4, is DVKVTQSSRYLVKRTGEKVFLECVQDMDHENMFWYRQDPGLGLRLIYFSYDVKMKEKGDIPEGYSVSREKKERFSLILESASTNQTSMYLCASSVGRREKLVFGSGTQLSVL.

Many counts were recorded for this clonotype. This rearrangement joins TRBV5-1 to TRBJ2-7; TRBD1 agrees at 9 bases. CDR1 SGHRS and CDR2 YFSETQ come from the germline V gene. The trim removed 6 bases at V and 0 bases at J, leaving 10 bases unmatched. This CDR3 is built from 16 residues. The CDR3 sequence is CASTIDGTGLSYEQYF. In nucleotides, the CDR3 is TGCGCCAGCACCATTGACGGGACAGGGCTCTCCTACGAGCAGTACTTC.

The chain recombines TRBV2 with TRBJ2-3, with 14 bases aligning to TRBD2. The CDR3 covers 15 residues. V lost 7 bases to trimming and J lost 7 bases; unmatched junction nucleotides: 7. The germline gives CDR1 SNHLY, CDR2 FYNNEI. The CDR3 reads CASNPGLAGVNTQYF. For the CDR3, the DNA is TGTGCCAGCAACCCGGGACTAGCGGGGGTGAATACGCAGTATTTT.

This clonotype came up many times. This chain connects TRBV7-2 to TRBJ1-1; weak D call: TRBD1 (6 bases). Germline V gene sequence: CDR1 SGHTA, CDR2 FQGNSA. The V gene lost 5 bases and the J gene lost 1 base, with 11 bases spanning the gap. This CDR3 comprises 14 residues. In DNA, the CDR3 is TGTGCCAGCAGCCATGCGACAGGGAACACTGAAGCTTTCTTT. Amino acid sequence: CASSHATGNTEAFF.

This clonotype has a handful of counts. The chain carries TRBV3-1 and TRBJ1-4; TRBD1 aligns across 7 bases. With 4 bases clipped from V and 5 bases from J, the junction kept 10 bases outside the gene matches. The CDR3 spans 16 residues. Germline CDR1 is LGHDT and CDR2 is YNNKEL (reference sequence). The CDR3 is CASSRIPGTVNEKLFF. CDR3 in DNA: TGTGCCAGCAGCCGTATTCCCGGGACAGTAAATGAAAAACTGTTTTTT.

The chain employs TRBV29-1 and TRBJ1-5; 10 bases map to TRBD1. The junction had 3 bases not matched to a gene; V was cut back by 4 bases and J by 3 bases. The CDR3 extends over 14 amino acids. Germline V gives CDR1 SQVTM, CDR2 ANQGSEA. CDR3 nucleotide sequence: TGCAGCGTTGGGGGACAGGGGCTCAATCAGCCCCAGCATTTT. It yields the protein CSVGGQGLNQPQHF.

This clonotype appeared once. The junction differs from germline at one of its ends, possibly a read error. This chain connects TRBV11-2 to TRBJ2-4, with TRBD1 as a possible D gene (5 bases). The CDR3 contains 14 residues. Germline V gene data show CDR1 as SGHAT and CDR2 as FQNNGV. The CDR3 sequence: CAGKVEAGLGIRYF. In DNA form, the CDR3 reads TGTGCCGGCAAGGTCGAGGCAGGGTTGGGCATTCGGTACTTC.